This TCR beta chain was recovered during a study of siplizumab effects on memory and regulatory T cells. A note on this clone: Its antigen is still unknown.

Sequenced by immunoSEQ multiplex PCR; TCRdb stores in-frame clones only, minus some. The data hold 87,000 or so clones, with approximately 93% observed a single time. General observations from the study: Naive-or-memory phenotypes were unassignable for roughly 75-95% of proliferating CD4+ or CD8+ clones. Naive T cell populations appeared to exhibit greater diversity than memory cells and appeared to be major alloresponse contributors.

This sequence originates from a human donor in good health. Sequenced input: non-Treg CD4+ T cells sorted from blood.

The CDR3, as DNA: TGTGCCAGCAGCCCATCGGCAGGGGGCTCAGATACGCAGTATTTT. Encoded protein: CASSPSAGGSDTQYF. The chain uses TRBV7-9 and TRBJ2-3, with 8 bases that match TRBD1. This CDR3 has 15 residues. The germline V gene encodes CDR1 SEHNR and CDR2 FQNEAQ (reference sequence). The V segment lost 5 bases and the J segment 4 bases; nucleotides outside the gene matches: 8.